The 16 T cell receptor beta chains given below trace back to one sample, sequenced in a study of PD-1 blockade in classical Hodgkin lymphoma. Stated time point: cycle 4 day 1 (C4D1), after more than 5 weeks of nivolumab. Each patient relapsed following autologous stem cell transplantation, and prior brentuximab vedotin exposure differed. TCRdb's copy holds only in-frame clones and misses some; the assay was immunoSEQ multiplex PCR. The sample has about 25,000 clones, around 68% seen once. Material: peripheral blood mononuclear cells (PBMCs), obtained before the fourth cycle of nivolumab. These receptors all come from a human donor with classical Hodgkin lymphoma.

The V gene is TRBV5-4, the J gene TRBJ2-5, with D possibly called TRBD1 or TRBD2 (6 bases each). Germline V lookup: CDR1 SGHNT, CDR2 YYREEE (reference sequence). This CDR3 comprises 15 residues. V was shortened by 0 bases and J by 2 bases, with 11 bases between the two germline ends. The CDR3 DNA reads TGTGCCAGCAGCTTGGTTGGGGGGCAGCAAGAGACCCAGTACTTC. It yields the protein CASSLVGGQQETQYF.

The chain recombines TRBV27 with TRBJ2-5; D tentatively reads TRBD1 or TRBD2 (5 bases each). The last part of the DNA fits TRBJ2-7 better; the J call may be wrong. CDR1 is MNHEY, CDR2 SMNVEV, per germline (reference sequence). This CDR3 has 15 residues. CDR3 DNA sequence: TGTGCCAGCAGTTATCGGGGCAAAAAATTTTACGAGCAGTACTTC. This codes for CASSYRGKKFYEQYF.

V usage is TRBV15 and J usage is TRBJ2-3; D remains ambiguous. V lost 1 base and J 4 bases, leaving 9 bases between the germline ends. Per the germline V gene, CDR1 is LNHNV and CDR2 is YYDKDF (reference sequence). The CDR3 consists of 14 residues. CDR3 loop: CATSRVGVSDTQYF. CDR3 sequence (DNA): TGTGCCACCAGCAGAGTCGGAGTATCAGATACGCAGTATTTT.

In this sample, this clone turned up a few times. The rearrangement links TRBV4-1 to TRBJ1-2; D gene ambiguous. The V end was cut by 0 bases, the J end by 8 bases, with 16 bases between. Germline CDR1 is MGHRA and CDR2 is YSYEKL. This CDR3 spans 15 amino acids. The CDR3 region has the DNA TGCGCCAGCAGCCAAGATCGGGCGGGGTCGTGGGGCTACACCTTC. Protein: CASSQDRAGSWGYTF.

Within the sample, this clone is medium-sized. The chain couples TRBV4-3 to TRBJ1-4; D is possibly TRBD1 (5 bases). CDR3 length equals 14 residues. The V gene's germline CDR1 is LGHNA and CDR2 YSLEER. The V gene lost 4 bases and the J gene lost 7 bases, with 13 bases spanning the gap. CDR3 coding DNA: TGCGCCAGCAGCCCATATCTCGGGGGTGAAAAACTGTTTTTT. Residues: CASSPYLGGEKLFF.

Regarding this clone: One junction end does not reproduce the germline sequence, and a read error may be involved. In the same sample, other DNA sequences code for this CDR3. V usage is TRBV5-1 and J usage is TRBJ2-5; D unresolved. The germline CDR1 and CDR2 sequences are SGHRS and YFSETQ. The CDR3 is 13 amino acids. The CDR3 DNA is TGCGCCAGCAGCTTGGAGGATGAAGAGACTCAGTACTTC. Protein: CASSLEDEETQYF. Variable domain in full (rest from reference TRBV5-1 and TRBJ2-5): KAGVTQTPRYLIKTRGQQVTLSCSPISGHRSVSWYQQTPGQGLQFLFEYFSETQRNKGNFPGRFSGRQFSNSRSEMNVSTLELGDSALYLCASSLEDEETQYFGPGTRLLVL.

This clone was picked up one time. This sequence joins TRBV6-1 and TRBJ1-1, with 8 bases fitting TRBD1. The CDR3 contains 14 residues. Trimming removed 4 bases from V and 3 bases from J; junction bases left unmatched: 4. Germline V gene sequence: CDR1 MNHNS, CDR2 SASEGT. The CDR3 reads CASSADRGDTEAFF. In nucleotides, the CDR3 is TGTGCCAGCAGTGCAGACAGGGGAGACACTGAAGCTTTCTTT.

The rearrangement links TRBV5-4 to TRBJ1-2; D might be TRBD1 (5 bases). CDR3 size: 13 residues. V was shortened by 4 bases and J by 2 bases, with 9 bases between the two germline ends. Germline CDR1 reads SGHNT; CDR2 reads YYREEE (reference sequence). In DNA form, the CDR3 reads TGTGCCAGCAGCCGGGGGGACAACTATGGCTACACCTTC. This encodes CASSRGDNYGYTF.

The V and J genes are TRBV4-2 and TRBJ2-3; TRBD2 aligns across 10 bases. The trim removed 0 bases at V and 1 base at J, leaving 1 base unmatched. There are 16 residues in the CDR3. Germline assignment: CDR1 LGHNA and CDR2 YNFKEQ. DNA of the CDR3: TGTGCCAGCAGCCAAGATCTAGCGGGGGGCACAGATACGCAGTATTTT. This sequence encodes CASSQDLAGGTDTQYF.

The V gene is TRBV4-2, the J gene TRBJ2-3; the D gene is possibly TRBD2 (7 bases). The CDR3 consists of 16 residues. Germline CDR1 is LGHNA and CDR2 is YNFKEQ. The V and J ends lost 0 bases and 2 bases respectively, with 12 bases between them. The CDR3: CASSQDIGGATDTQYF. The CDR3 region has the DNA TGTGCCAGCAGCCAAGATATAGGGGGGGCCACAGATACGCAGTATTTT.

The chain employs TRBV29-1 and TRBJ2-1, with unresolved D. V dropped 0 bases and J dropped 2 bases, with 14 bases sitting between them. Germline V gives CDR1 SQVTM, CDR2 ANQGSEA. The CDR3 covers 16 residues. The CDR3 loop is CSVEDPSRPTYNEQFF. The CDR3 DNA is TGCAGCGTTGAAGACCCTTCGCGGCCAACCTACAATGAGCAGTTCTTC.

The chain carries TRBV15 and TRBJ1-5, with 10 bases that match TRBD1. With 6 bases clipped from V and 5 bases from J, the junction kept 7 bases outside the gene matches. The CDR3 extends over 15 amino acids. CDR1 LNHNV and CDR2 YYDKDF come from the germline V gene (reference sequence). The CDR3 loop is CATSIDRGQHQPQHF. CDR3 bases: TGTGCCACCAGTATTGACAGGGGGCAACATCAGCCCCAGCATTTT.

V usage is TRBV5-4 and J usage is TRBJ1-3; maybe TRBD1 (5 bases). The germline gives CDR1 SGHNT, CDR2 YYREEE (reference sequence). This CDR3 has 16 amino acids. V was clipped by 2 bases and J by 0 bases, with 12 bases between them. CDR3 in amino acids: CASSFSRGASGNTIYF. CDR3 nucleotide sequence: TGTGCCAGCAGCTTTTCCCGAGGGGCCTCTGGAAACACCATATATTTT.

The CDR3 spells CASRARGAEVYEQYF. The CDR3 nucleotides are TGTGCCAGTAGAGCAAGGGGGGCAGAAGTCTACGAGCAGTACTTC. The rearrangement joins TRBV19 to TRBJ2-7; D might be TRBD1 or TRBD2, each matching 6 bases. There are 15 residues in the CDR3. Trimming pared 6 bases from V and 3 bases from J, leaving 18 bases between. Germline CDR1 is LNHDA and CDR2 is SQIVND (reference sequence).

This clone showed up just once. The chain joins TRBV14 to TRBJ1-2; TRBD1 is a possible D gene (5 bases). V lost 4 bases and J 2 bases, leaving 26 bases between the germline ends. The CDR3 consists of 19 residues. Germline CDR1 and CDR2: SGHDN and FVKESK. The CDR3 sequence: CASSRTGSLSTRENYGYTF. CDR3 nucleotide sequence: TGTGCCAGCAGCCGGACCGGGAGCCTTTCCACCAGGGAAAACTATGGCTACACCTTC.

The chain carries TRBV11-2 and TRBJ1-5; D gene ambiguous. The germline gives CDR1 SGHAT, CDR2 FQNNGV. V was cut by 0 bases and J by 3 bases, with 12 bases left in between. The CDR3 sequence is 16 residues long. The CDR3 DNA reads TGTGCCAGCAGCTTAGATCACCGGGTCCACAATCAGCCCCAGCATTTT. It codes for CASSLDHRVHNQPQHF.